The rows below give T cell receptor beta chains drawn from one sample of a study of a mutant IDH1 vaccine in newly diagnosed glioma. These receptors' antigens are unknown. TCRdb's table, derived via immunoSEQ multiplex PCR, lists solely in-frame clones and lacks some. Of more than 55,000 clones listed, roughly 80% are singletons. This sample comprised PBMCs, obtained from a glioma patient whose treatment included an IDH1 peptide vaccine. Receptors originate from a man younger than 40 with glioma. Both conserved end residues are part of each CDR3. Clone size appears in some rows only: once, few, many, or a class for an expanded clone.

- | TRBV21-1 | CASSNPGTGELFF
- | TRBV15 | CATSRLNSNQPQHF
- | TRBV6-5 | CASRADRSSYNEQFF
- | TRBV29-1 | CSVPDRANQETQYF
once | TRBV5-4 | CASTPGTAGKGSPLHF
- | TRBV10-1 | CASRIGQNTEAFF
- | TRBV2 | CASSQGLVETQYF
- | TRBV28 | CASSYPGTGALEQYF
- | TRBV7-9 | CASSTRTGGPSYEQYF
- | TRBV27 | CASSLGSPNTEAFF
- | TRBV5-1 | CASSLGTSPNEQFF
- | TRBV11-2 | CASSLDPGRETQYF
- | TRBV5-1 | CASSWGTESSYNSPLHF
- | TRBV5-1 | CASSLSRGANVLTF
- | TRBV5-1 | CASSFWGQENTEAFF
- | TRBV28 | CASSLWTGRDSNQPQHF
- | TRBV7-9 | CAILREPTGTDDYGYTF
- | TRBV11-2 | CASSFGTGGAGTGELFF
- | TRBV29-1 | CSVELQTQYF
- | TRBV10-3 | CAISRTGGNQPQHF
once | TRBV5-4 | CASSLFLAGDIGETQYF
- | TRBV9 | CASSGGRQGGNTIYF
- | TRBV30 | CAWTHAGTPIGVPQYF
- | TRBV27 | CASSSTGAIGNQPQHF
once | TRBV13 | CASSGRLVQGISTDTQYF
- | TRBV5-4 | CASSLFGQRGDTQYF
once | TRBV7-8 | CASSPLGQFGDTQYF
- | TRBV7-9 | CASSQRGSRNQPQHF
- | TRBV27 | CASSLSRWGQGNNSPLHF
- | TRBV11-2 | CAIFRSHDGRTQDTQYF
once | TRBV15 | CATSREQGGLDQPQHF
- | TRBV15 | CATRPQSSGNTIYF
- | TRBV15 | CATSRGATNEKLFF
- | TRBV18 | CASSTEPGLQQYF
- | TRBV27 | CASSWTGDYEQYF
- | TRBV4-1 | CASSRGRDRESNQPQHF
few | TRBV14 | CASSQDRASRGELFF
- | TRBV25-1 | CASSGHYSGNTIYF
once | TRBV18 | CASSPLVAGGTDTQYF
- | TRBV5-6 | CASSLVGGRGAIAFF
- | TRBV7-9 | CASRRGTNEKLFF
- | TRBV5-1 | CASSPPGSLNEKLFF
- | TRBV5-4 | CASSPVRTLNTEAFF
- | TRBV5-4 | CASSLDRGHEQYF
- | TRBV5-6 | CASRPGLIIMNTEAFF
- | TRBV6-6 | CASSYSRGNTEAFF
- | TRBV4-1 | CASSQGYWRGADTDTQYF
- | TRBV2 | CASSLQGIGNYGYTF